The rows below give T cell receptor beta chains drawn from one sample of a study of blood T cell repertoires in COVID-19. Repertoires were generated with immunoSEQ multiplex PCR, while TCRdb's copy carries only in-frame clones and drops some. Among approximately 200,000 clones listed, around 80% were seen once. Specimen: PBMCs or T cells enriched from blood (not recorded which). These receptors were taken from a woman aged 40 to 50 with acute COVID-19. Each CDR3 is given with its conserved first and last residue. D genes are given only for firm matches. A clone size is listed for some rows: how often the clone was seen (once, few, many), or a class if it is expanded.

v_call: TRBV19; clone_size: .; j_call: TRBJ2-7; d_call: TRBD1; cdr3_aa: CASSIQGANEQYF; cdr3_nt: TGTGCCAGTAGTATCCAGGGGGCCAACGAGCAGTACTTC
v_call: TRBV6-5; clone_size: .; j_call: TRBJ1-1; d_call: .; cdr3_aa: CASSYLTGHEAFF; cdr3_nt: TGTGCCAGCAGTTACCTGACAGGTCATGAAGCTTTCTTT
v_call: TRBV9; clone_size: .; j_call: TRBJ2-5; d_call: .; cdr3_aa: CASSPSIQETQYF; cdr3_nt: TGTGCCAGCAGCCCCTCTATCCAAGAGACCCAGTACTTC
v_call: TRBV18; clone_size: .; j_call: TRBJ2-1; d_call: .; cdr3_aa: CASSPPGRVYNEQFF; cdr3_nt: TGTGCCAGCTCACCACCCGGTCGGGTTTACAATGAGCAGTTCTTC
v_call: TRBV5-1; clone_size: .; j_call: TRBJ2-3; d_call: .; cdr3_aa: CASTPQASPDTQYF; cdr3_nt: TGCGCCAGCACCCCGCAGGCATCTCCAGATACGCAGTATTTT
v_call: TRBV6-2/TRBV6-3; clone_size: .; j_call: TRBJ1-3; d_call: .; cdr3_aa: CASSQNRLYSGNTIYF; cdr3_nt: TGTGCCAGCAGCCAGAACAGGTTGTATTCTGGAAACACCATATATTTT
v_call: TRBV28; clone_size: .; j_call: TRBJ1-1; d_call: TRBD1; cdr3_aa: CASSPLDRVETEAFF; cdr3_nt: TGTGCCAGCAGCCCACTCGACAGGGTAGAGACTGAAGCTTTCTTT
v_call: TRBV25-1; clone_size: few; j_call: TRBJ1-1; d_call: .; cdr3_aa: CASSSTGQNTEAFF; cdr3_nt: TGTGCCAGCAGTAGTACAGGGCAGAACACTGAAGCTTTCTTT
v_call: TRBV25-1; clone_size: few; j_call: TRBJ1-4; d_call: .; cdr3_aa: CASSEYTGHNEKLFF; cdr3_nt: TGTGCCAGCAGTGAATATACAGGGCATAATGAAAAACTGTTTTTT
v_call: TRBV3-1/TRBV3-2; clone_size: .; j_call: TRBJ2-2; d_call: TRBD1; cdr3_aa: CASSQRGHDTGELFF; cdr3_nt: TGTGCCAGCAGCCAAAGGGGGCATGACACCGGGGAGCTGTTTTTT
v_call: TRBV11-2; clone_size: .; j_call: TRBJ1-2; d_call: .; cdr3_aa: CASHHAWGLGGYTF; cdr3_nt: TGTGCCTCCCATCACGCGTGGGGCCTGGGGGGCTACACCTTC
v_call: TRBV4-3; clone_size: .; j_call: TRBJ1-2; d_call: TRBD1; cdr3_aa: CASSQPGQGGGYTF; cdr3_nt: TGCGCCAGCAGCCAACCGGGACAGGGAGGAGGCTACACCTTC
v_call: TRBV7-8; clone_size: .; j_call: TRBJ2-5; d_call: TRBD1; cdr3_aa: CASSLAGTGKETQYF; cdr3_nt: TGTGCCAGCAGCTTAGCGGGGACAGGGAAAGAGACCCAGTACTTC
v_call: TRBV2; clone_size: .; j_call: TRBJ1-2; d_call: .; cdr3_aa: CASSGGQNYGYTF; cdr3_nt: TGTGCCAGCAGTGGGGGGCAGAATTATGGCTACACCTTC
v_call: TRBV28; clone_size: .; j_call: TRBJ1-1; d_call: TRBD1; cdr3_aa: CASSLSDRGPGTEAFF; cdr3_nt: TGTGCCAGCAGTTTGTCGGACAGGGGGCCGGGCACTGAAGCTTTCTTT
v_call: TRBV12-3/TRBV12-4; clone_size: .; j_call: TRBJ1-2; d_call: .; cdr3_aa: CASSLLGGYTF; cdr3_nt: TGTGCCAGCAGCCTCCTCGGTGGCTACACCTTC
v_call: TRBV27; clone_size: .; j_call: TRBJ2-7; d_call: TRBD1; cdr3_aa: CASSKTGFKYEQYF; cdr3_nt: TGTGCCAGCAGTAAGACAGGGTTCAAATACGAGCAGTACTTC
v_call: TRBV14; clone_size: .; j_call: TRBJ1-2; d_call: .; cdr3_aa: CASSQELGGVNGYTF; cdr3_nt: TGTGCCAGCAGCCAAGAGCTCGGAGGGGTGAATGGCTACACCTTC
v_call: TRBV19; clone_size: .; j_call: TRBJ1-1; d_call: .; cdr3_aa: CASSIAGTTEAFF; cdr3_nt: TGTGCCAGTAGTATTGCGGGTACCACTGAAGCTTTCTTT
v_call: TRBV5-1; clone_size: .; j_call: TRBJ1-3; d_call: .; cdr3_aa: CASSFGELHSGNTIYF; cdr3_nt: TGCGCCAGCAGCTTCGGGGAACTGCACTCTGGAAACACCATATATTTT
v_call: TRBV6-5; clone_size: once; j_call: TRBJ1-5; d_call: .; cdr3_aa: CASRSAGSNQPQHF; cdr3_nt: TGTGCCAGCAGATCCGCGGGGAGCAATCAGCCCCAGCATTTT
v_call: TRBV28; clone_size: .; j_call: TRBJ2-4; d_call: .; cdr3_aa: CASSSNGVIQYF; cdr3_nt: TGTGCCAGCAGTTCGAACGGGGTCATTCAGTACTTC
v_call: TRBV23-1; clone_size: .; j_call: TRBJ1-5; d_call: .; cdr3_aa: CASSQGRSSPQHF; cdr3_nt: TGCGCCAGCAGTCAAGGGCGTAGTTCGCCCCAGCATTTT
v_call: TRBV6-6; clone_size: .; j_call: TRBJ1-2; d_call: .; cdr3_aa: CASSYPGGNGNYGYTF; cdr3_nt: TGTGCCAGCAGTTACCCCGGGGGGAATGGTAACTATGGCTACACCTTC
v_call: TRBV7-2; clone_size: once; j_call: TRBJ1-2; d_call: .; cdr3_aa: CASSSRTADYGYTF; cdr3_nt: TGTGCCAGCAGCTCCCGGACAGCCGACTATGGCTACACCTTC
v_call: TRBV2; clone_size: few; j_call: TRBJ1-2; d_call: .; cdr3_aa: CASSGAGAKSSYGYTF; cdr3_nt: TGTGCCAGCAGTGGGGCAGGGGCAAAGTCATCCTATGGCTACACCTTC
v_call: TRBV7-6; clone_size: .; j_call: TRBJ1-1; d_call: .; cdr3_aa: CASSRQRRTEAFF; cdr3_nt: TGTGCCAGCAGTCGACAGAGAAGGACTGAAGCTTTCTTT
v_call: TRBV4-2; clone_size: once; j_call: TRBJ1-1; d_call: .; cdr3_aa: CASSRIKTGASNTEAFF; cdr3_nt: TGTGCCAGCAGTCGGATCAAGACAGGCGCGTCGAACACTGAAGCTTTCTTT
v_call: TRBV7-6; clone_size: few; j_call: TRBJ1-1; d_call: .; cdr3_aa: CASSLEVAGLNTEAFF; cdr3_nt: TGTGCCAGCAGCTTAGAGGTGGCGGGCTTGAACACTGAAGCTTTCTTT
v_call: TRBV6-2/TRBV6-3; clone_size: .; j_call: TRBJ1-2; d_call: TRBD1; cdr3_aa: CASSSRRETGDYGYTF; cdr3_nt: TGTGCCAGCAGTTCACGCCGGGAGACAGGGGACTATGGCTACACCTTC
v_call: TRBV7-9; clone_size: .; j_call: TRBJ2-5; d_call: .; cdr3_aa: CASSLDNAGFQETQYF; cdr3_nt: TGTGCCAGCAGCTTAGACAATGCGGGATTTCAAGAGACCCAGTACTTC
v_call: TRBV7-3; clone_size: .; j_call: TRBJ1-1; d_call: .; cdr3_aa: CASSPGGPGETEAFF; cdr3_nt: TGTGCCAGCAGCCCGGGGGGACCAGGGGAAACTGAAGCTTTCTTT
v_call: TRBV29-1; clone_size: .; j_call: TRBJ1-2; d_call: TRBD1; cdr3_aa: CSVKLTGGYGYTF; cdr3_nt: TGCAGCGTCAAATTGACAGGGGGCTATGGCTACACCTTC
v_call: TRBV7-8; clone_size: .; j_call: TRBJ1-2; d_call: .; cdr3_aa: CASSPDRNRGYTF; cdr3_nt: TGTGCCAGCAGCCCCGACAGGAATCGAGGCTACACCTTC
v_call: TRBV28; clone_size: .; j_call: TRBJ1-5; d_call: TRBD1; cdr3_aa: CASRTGRNNQPQHF; cdr3_nt: TGTGCCAGCCGGACAGGGAGGAACAATCAGCCCCAGCATTTT
v_call: TRBV6-1; clone_size: .; j_call: TRBJ2-7; d_call: .; cdr3_aa: CASSDGPEGATDEQYF; cdr3_nt: TGTGCCAGCAGTGACGGCCCGGAGGGGGCTACCGACGAGCAGTACTTC
v_call: TRBV5-5; clone_size: .; j_call: TRBJ1-2; d_call: TRBD1; cdr3_aa: CASSQDRERGYTF; cdr3_nt: TGTGCCAGCAGCCAAGACAGGGAACGCGGCTACACCTTC
v_call: TRBV6-6; clone_size: .; j_call: TRBJ1-5; d_call: .; cdr3_aa: CASSHRVNQPQHF; cdr3_nt: TGTGCCAGCAGCCACAGGGTTAATCAGCCCCAGCATTTT
v_call: TRBV7-9; clone_size: once; j_call: TRBJ2-1; d_call: TRBD1; cdr3_aa: CASSPQEGQAYNEQFF; cdr3_nt: TGTGCCAGCAGCCCCCAGGAAGGACAGGCCTACAATGAGCAGTTCTTC
v_call: TRBV24-1; clone_size: .; j_call: TRBJ2-3; d_call: TRBD1; cdr3_aa: CATSDRGTGRYTDTQYF; cdr3_nt: TGTGCCACCAGTGACCGCGGGACAGGGCGATACACAGATACGCAGTATTTT
v_call: TRBV30; clone_size: .; j_call: TRBJ1-2; d_call: TRBD1; cdr3_aa: CAWSIQGDYGYTF; cdr3_nt: TGTGCCTGGAGTATTCAGGGGGACTATGGCTACACCTTC
v_call: TRBV18; clone_size: .; j_call: TRBJ2-7; d_call: TRBD2; cdr3_aa: CASSPLRLADYEQYF; cdr3_nt: TGTGCCAGCTCACCACTTCGACTAGCGGATTACGAGCAGTACTTC
v_call: TRBV5-6; clone_size: .; j_call: TRBJ1-4; d_call: TRBD1; cdr3_aa: CASSGTVARNEKLFF; cdr3_nt: TGTGCCAGCAGCGGGACAGTCGCCCGAAATGAAAAACTGTTTTTT
v_call: TRBV19; clone_size: .; j_call: TRBJ2-4; d_call: TRBD1; cdr3_aa: CASSDPGGLAKNIQYF; cdr3_nt: TGTGCCAGTAGTGACCCAGGGGGATTAGCCAAAAACATTCAGTACTTC
v_call: TRBV29-1; clone_size: .; j_call: TRBJ1-5; d_call: TRBD1; cdr3_aa: CSVGTGGHQPQHF; cdr3_nt: TGCAGCGTTGGGACAGGGGGCCATCAGCCCCAGCATTTT
v_call: TRBV7-2; clone_size: .; j_call: TRBJ1-5; d_call: .; cdr3_aa: CASSPQGLYHQPQHF; cdr3_nt: TGTGCCAGCAGTCCACAGGGCCTCTACCATCAGCCCCAGCATTTT
v_call: TRBV7-2; clone_size: once; j_call: TRBJ1-1; d_call: .; cdr3_aa: CASSLQPEIHEAFF; cdr3_nt: TGTGCCAGCAGCTTACAACCGGAGATCCACGAAGCTTTCTTT
v_call: TRBV10-3; clone_size: .; j_call: TRBJ1-5; d_call: TRBD1; cdr3_aa: CAISEGTGGINQPQHF; cdr3_nt: TGTGCCATCAGTGAGGGGACAGGGGGGATCAATCAGCCCCAGCATTTT
v_call: TRBV28; clone_size: .; j_call: TRBJ1-4; d_call: .; cdr3_aa: CASSSPTAPGLNEKLFF; cdr3_nt: TGTGCCAGCAGTTCACCGACAGCTCCCGGCCTTAATGAAAAACTGTTTTTT
v_call: TRBV11-2; clone_size: once; j_call: TRBJ2-1; d_call: TRBD1; cdr3_aa: CASSLDQGAYNEQFF; cdr3_nt: TGTGCCAGCAGCTTAGATCAGGGGGCCTACAATGAGCAGTTCTTC
v_call: TRBV30; clone_size: .; j_call: TRBJ1-5; d_call: .; cdr3_aa: CAWSVFGGGQPQHF; cdr3_nt: TGTGCCTGGAGTGTGTTCGGGGGGGGACAGCCCCAGCATTTT
v_call: TRBV12-3/TRBV12-4; clone_size: .; j_call: TRBJ1-4; d_call: TRBD1; cdr3_aa: CASSWGQGEKLFF; cdr3_nt: TGTGCCAGCAGTTGGGGACAGGGAGAAAAACTGTTTTTT
v_call: TRBV9; clone_size: .; j_call: TRBJ1-3; d_call: .; cdr3_aa: CASSDVPGAVGNTIYF; cdr3_nt: TGTGCCAGCAGCGACGTCCCAGGGGCAGTGGGAAACACCATATATTTT
v_call: TRBV7-8; clone_size: .; j_call: TRBJ1-2; d_call: TRBD1; cdr3_aa: CASSLRDRVGGHYGYTF; cdr3_nt: TGTGCCAGCAGCCTCCGGGACAGGGTAGGAGGGCACTATGGCTACACCTTC